The sequence of this TCR beta chain was determined in a study of TIL therapy for anti-PD-1-resistant metastatic lung cancer. Study background: Median tumor PD-L1 proportion score was under 7.5%. The study's findings and limits: The baseline peripheral repertoire was partially replaced by infused TIL clonotypes that later decayed.

Points on this clone: Its target is unknown.

The immunoSEQ assay was v3. Each library reached 1.5 million to 2.5 million read pairs, or roughly 5-6 million at deep level. The protocol was immunoSEQ multiplex PCR, while the TCRdb copy is restricted to in-frame clones and leaves out a portion. The table has tens of thousands of clones, around 79% seen once. There are 17 residues in the CDR3. Germline values: CDR1 SGHDN, CDR2 FVKESK. J gave up 3 bases and V 4 bases, and 6 bases lay outside the gene matches. The time point denotes: pre-treatment sample, taken before nivolumab and TIL therapy. Sequences were derived from blood, sampled at baseline. This sequence joins TRBV14 and TRBJ2-3; 14 bases agree with TRBD2. This TCR came from a person aged 25-80 years with non-small cell lung cancer. CDR3 DNA sequence: TGTGCCAGCAGCCTGGGACTAGCGGGGGTTTTGACAGATACGCAGTATTTT. It translates to CASSLGLAGVLTDTQYF.